This note documents a single T cell receptor beta chain sequence. What it binds is unknown. Assay: immunoSEQ multiplex PCR; the TCRdb copy retains only in-frame clones and omits some. The top ten clones hold approximately 2.6% of a sample with tens of thousands of clones, 70% of them seen once. The data belong to a study of T cell clones after liver transplantation. Whole-study findings and limits: These preliminary findings come from unstandardized post-transplant sampling times. Low donor cell numbers restricted donor-reactive repertoire measurement in a couple of subjects.

The CDR3 runs to 19 residues. With 0 bases clipped from V and 8 bases from J, the junction kept 19 bases outside the gene matches. The receptor's source is a human patient who received a liver transplant. Some T cells here may be from the graft donor. The chain links TRBV5-3 to TRBJ2-1; 8 positions match TRBD1. TRBV5-3 carries the ORF label, with uncertain function. The material sequenced was CD4+ T cells from blood, taken at the approximately 16-month timepoint. The CDR3 protein is CARSLGKRSGTGLGHEQFF. The CDR3 nucleotides are TGTGCCAGAAGCTTGGGTAAACGCAGTGGGACAGGATTAGGACATGAGCAGTTCTTC.